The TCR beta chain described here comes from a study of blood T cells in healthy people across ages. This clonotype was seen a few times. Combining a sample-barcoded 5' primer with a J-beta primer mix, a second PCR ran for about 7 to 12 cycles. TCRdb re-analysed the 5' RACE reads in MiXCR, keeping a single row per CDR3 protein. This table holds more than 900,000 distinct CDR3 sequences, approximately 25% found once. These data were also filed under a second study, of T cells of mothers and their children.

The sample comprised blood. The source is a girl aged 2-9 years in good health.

CDR3 DNA sequence: TGCAGCGCCACAACTCAGGGGGCATACGAGCAGTACTTC. This encodes CSATTQGAYEQYF. The V call is TRBV29-1, the J call TRBJ2-7; 8 nucleotides match TRBD1. From germline, CDR1 is SQVTM and CDR2 ANQGSEA. V was clipped by 7 bases and J by 4 bases; unmatched bases: 9. The CDR3 runs 13 residues.